This T cell receptor (beta chain) was obtained from a study of breast tumors, draining lymph nodes, adjacent tissues. This CDR3 spans 15 amino acids. J gave up 7 bases and V 3 bases, and 7 bases lay outside the gene matches. TCRdb re-called the multiplex PCR reads through MiXCR, storing one row per CDR3 protein. The sample includes 150,000 to 200,000 distinct CDR3 sequences, approximately 33% seen only once; the top ten take approximately 3.9%. Axillary draining lymph nodes of breast cancer patients supplied the node samples. Broader study findings: The lymph node origin of tumor T cells was framed as consistent with a hypothesis, not demonstrated. Tumor repertoires ranked between lymph nodes and nontumor tissue in diversity, with V and J gene preferences. Findings are consistent with lymph node origin and intratumoral expansion of most tumor T cells.

Ten or more counts support this clonotype. What it binds is unknown. Sequencing used axillary lymph node tissue. The rearrangement uses TRBV12-3 or TRBV12-4 and TRBJ2-5; 11 nucleotides agree with TRBD2. The receptor's source is a female donor with breast cancer. Some clones in this sample may be carry-over from other donors' samples. CDR3 in amino acids: CASSLGSGGAGTQYF. The CDR3 nucleotides read TGTGCCAGCAGTTTGGGTAGCGGGGGGGCAGGGACCCAGTACTTC.